This T cell receptor (beta chain) came from a study of T-cell memory formation after mild COVID-19. Study at large: Clusters were largely donor specific.

Study observations and caveats: Day 15 to 85 contracting clones showed balanced CD4/CD8; later expanders leaned CD4+.

Using its own MiXCR run on the 5' RACE reads, TCRdb lists one record per CDR3 protein. The sample gives roughly 300,000 distinct CDR3 sequences, roughly 8.2% of which show up once; about 22% is in the top ten. V was pared by 2 bases and J by 5 bases, with 7 bases of the junction left unmatched. CDR1 SGHRS and CDR2 YFSETQ come from the germline V gene. The CDR3 spans 15 residues. This clonotype appeared a few times. Its matching antigen is unknown. The sequence was collected from a man younger than 35 who had mild COVID-19 (a few samples of this study predate the infection). Cell type and time point are not known. The sample consisted of PBMCs or a T cell subset sorted from them (not recorded which). This chain uses TRBV5-1 with TRBJ1-2; 9 nucleotides agree with TRBD1. The CDR3 DNA is TGCGCCAGCAGCTTCGGACAGGGGATAGGATATGGCTACACCTTC. It encodes CASSFGQGIGYGYTF.